This T cell receptor (beta chain) was observed in a study of cytomegalovirus exposure and HLA in healthy donors. Overall study context: Around 180 million T cells yielded 120 million or so unique TCR beta sequences, as an earlier analysis found.

Germline loops: CDR1 SGHRS, CDR2 YFSETQ. The V segment lost 5 bases and the J segment 6 bases; nucleotides outside the gene matches: 8. There are 15 residues in the CDR3. The PCR employed 60 Vbeta primers together with 13 Jbeta primers. TCRdb's table, derived via immunoSEQ multiplex PCR, lists solely in-frame clones and lacks some. The sample records 120,000 to 150,000 clones, roughly 90% being singletons. The material sequenced was PBMCs. The chain carries TRBV5-1 and TRBJ2-3; 11 nucleotides line up with TRBD2. This clonotype was sampled from a middle-aged woman in good health and CMV-seronegative. This chain's CDR3 is CASRSSGRAFDTQYF. The DNA for the CDR3 is TGCGCCAGCAGGAGTAGCGGGAGGGCCTTTGATACGCAGTATTTT.